This T cell receptor beta chain was found in a study of T-cell memory formation after mild COVID-19. Study background: TCR clusters were largely donor specific. Points from the study as a whole: Of the contracting clones, CD4+ ones lay mainly in CM and EM, and CD8+ ones in EMRA. Pre-infection memory contained some responding clones, which suggested that cross-reactive memory had joined. Clones contracting day 15 to 85 were balanced CD4/CD8; later expanders leaned CD4+.

Turning to this clonotype: Its antigen is undetermined.

TCRdb independently ran MiXCR on the 5' RACE reads; one entry per CDR3 protein. The table includes some 190,000 distinct CDR3 sequences, 16% detected once. V shed 8 bases and J shed 1 base, with 11 bases lying between them. CDR3 length: 13 amino acids. Germline-derived CDR1 and CDR2 are SGHVS and FQNEAQ. Material for sequencing was PBMCs or a T cell subset sorted from them (not recorded which). The rearrangement links TRBV7-8 to TRBJ1-1, with D unresolved. The TCR sequence derives from an adult woman who had mild COVID-19 (a few samples of this study predate the infection). Cell type and time point are not known. The CDR3 sequence is CASRYRRNTEAFF. DNA of the CDR3: TGTGCCAGCCGGTATCGCAGGAACACTGAAGCTTTCTTT.